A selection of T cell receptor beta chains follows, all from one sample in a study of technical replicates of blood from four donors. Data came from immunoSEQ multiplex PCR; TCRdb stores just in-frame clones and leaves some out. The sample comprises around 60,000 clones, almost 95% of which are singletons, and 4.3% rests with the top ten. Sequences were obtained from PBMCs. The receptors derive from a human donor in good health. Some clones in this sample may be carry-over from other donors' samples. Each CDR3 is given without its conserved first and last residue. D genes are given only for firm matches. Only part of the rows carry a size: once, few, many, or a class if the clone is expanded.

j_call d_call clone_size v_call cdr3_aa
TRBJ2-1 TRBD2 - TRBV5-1 ASSLAWGGSVEQF
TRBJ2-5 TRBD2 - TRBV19 ASSIVAGAETQY
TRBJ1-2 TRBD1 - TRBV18 ASSRNRGQNNYGYT
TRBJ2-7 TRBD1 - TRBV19 ASSISSGQDYEQY
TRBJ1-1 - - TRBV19 ASSISGAQEAF
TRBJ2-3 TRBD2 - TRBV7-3 ASRRLAGATDTQY
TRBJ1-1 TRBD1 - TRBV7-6 ASSQQGSTEAF
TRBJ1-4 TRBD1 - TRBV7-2 ASSFRTGGSEKLF
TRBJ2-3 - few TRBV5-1 ASSPKRVSTDTQY
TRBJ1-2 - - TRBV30 AWKSLGELNYGYT
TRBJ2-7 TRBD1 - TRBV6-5 ASSLTGQGNSEQY
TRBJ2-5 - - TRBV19 ASSKARQEETQY
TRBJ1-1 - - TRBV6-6 ASSWGREAF
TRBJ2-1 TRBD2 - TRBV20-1 SARDSERGI
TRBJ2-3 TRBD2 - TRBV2 ATREGTDTQY
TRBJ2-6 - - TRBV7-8 ASSFPSSGANVLT
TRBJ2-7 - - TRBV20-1 SAGDLGEQY
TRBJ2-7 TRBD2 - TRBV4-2 ASSARLLAGDGVEQY
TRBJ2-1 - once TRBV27 ASSNTRKATSYNEQF
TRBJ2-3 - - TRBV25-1 ASSEYSALGTQY
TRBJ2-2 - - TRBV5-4 ASSARLRTGELF
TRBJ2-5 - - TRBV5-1 ASSLEPGGETQY